This entry lists 2 T cell receptor beta chains sequenced from one sample in a study of blood T cell repertoires in COVID-19. Generated by immunoSEQ multiplex PCR, the TCRdb table keeps only in-frame clones and is missing some. The table records some 130,000 clones, over 85% of them present only once. Sequenced: peripheral blood. Receptor source: a man aged 50-59 years with active COVID-19.

J is TRBJ1-2 and V is TRBV11-2, with no clear D. Germline V lookup: CDR1 SGHAT, CDR2 FQNNGV. The CDR3 length is 14 residues. Trimming took 1 base from V and 4 from J, leaving 10 bases between them. CDR3 nucleotides: TGTGCCAGCAGCTTAGCGATCTCCGGCTATGGCTACACCTTC. It yields the protein CASSLAISGYGYTF.

This chain connects TRBV7-7 to TRBJ2-1, with D uncertain. From germline, CDR1 is SSHAT and CDR2 FNYEAQ (reference sequence). Trimming pared 1 base from V and 12 bases from J, leaving 13 bases between. The CDR3 is made up of 13 amino acids. The CDR3 nucleotides read TGTGCCAGCAGCTTAGAGTTGCGGCATACGCAGTTCTTC. It translates to CASSLELRHTQFF.